This TCR beta chain was captured by sequencing in a study of blood T cell repertoires in COVID-19. At the level of the study: Material from acute and convalescent COVID-19 was sourced from the United States, Italy and Spain. The analysed material was cDNA or gDNA that came from T cells, B-cell-depleted T cells, or PBMCs.

In the original workflow: From reference gene primer amplification, estimates of nucleated cell counts were derived. Method: immunoSEQ multiplex PCR; TCRdb's copy keeps in-frame clones and lacks some. V and J calls and clone size come straight from that table; D and trimming were deduced from the DNA. The repertoire holds 50,000 to 70,000 clones, with around 79% as singletons. The germline gives CDR1 SGDLS, CDR2 YYNGEE. V lost 3 bases to trimming and J lost 7 bases, with 10 bases between them. The CDR3 is 12 amino acids. This rearrangement joins TRBV9 to TRBJ1-1; D is possibly TRBD1 (5 bases). Sequencing was done on a sample of peripheral blood. The receptor was isolated from a man aged 60 to 69 with acute or convalescent COVID-19. The CDR3 coding sequence is TGTGCCAGCAGCGCCTTTAGGGGTGAAGCTTTCTTT. Protein: CASSAFRGEAFF. Using reference TRBV9 and TRBJ1-1 for the parts outside the CDR3, the full variable domain is DSGVTQTPKHLITATGQRVTLRCSPRSGDLSVYWYQQSLDQGLQFLIQYYNGEERAKGNILERFSAQQFPDLHSELNLSSLELGDSALYFCASSAFRGEAFFGQGTRLTVV.